The 17 T cell receptor beta chains below all came from one sample that was sequenced in a study of T cells in Graves' hyperthyroidism and ophthalmopathy. The investigators amplified TCR beta CDR3 regions from RNA transcripts. The HTBI set primed first-round TCR CDR3 RT-PCR. TCRdb passed the multiplex PCR reads through MiXCR, listing each CDR3 protein once. The data show hundreds of thousands of distinct CDR3 sequences, with about a third seen just once and about a third held by the top ten. The source material was blood. Receptors originate from a woman in her thirties or forties with Graves' hyperthyroidism.

The chain has TRBV2 and TRBJ1-4, with a possible D match to TRBD1 (6 bases). CDR3 length: 21 amino acids. The V gene lost 6 bases and the J gene lost 0 bases, with 29 bases spanning the gap. Germline V gene data show CDR1 as SNHLY and CDR2 as FYNNEI. Here the CDR3 reads CASSVEGTGGRHLTTNEKLFF. The CDR3 DNA reads TGTGCCAGCAGCGTAGAGGGGACGGGGGGGCGACATCTTACAACTAATGAAAAACTGTTTTTT.

This clonotype appeared many times. The V gene is TRBV14, the J gene TRBJ2-7; D might be TRBD1 (5 bases). Germline V gene lookup returns CDR1 SGHDN and CDR2 FVKESK. Trimming stripped 2 bases from V and 13 bases from J, with 27 bases between. This CDR3 comprises 16 residues. Here the CDR3 DNA reads TGTGCCAGCAGCCAACGAGATCTACAGGCACCTACGAGGCGCTACTTC. Translation gives CASSQRDLQAPTRRYF.

The rearrangement links TRBV27 to TRBJ2-7; D is unclear. This CDR3 has 13 residues. The germline CDR1 and CDR2 sequences are MNHEY and SMNVEV (reference sequence). Between the trimmed V and J ends, which lost 4 bases and 5 bases, there was a span of 12 bases. The CDR3 region is CASSWNFLNEQYF. The CDR3 DNA follows: TGTGCCAGCAGTTGGAATTTCCTTAACGAGCAGTACTTC.

The chain has TRBV25-1 and TRBJ2-7, with D tentatively TRBD1 (6 bases). The length of the CDR3 is 16 residues. With 5 bases removed from V and 1 base from J, the gap between germline ends came to 18 bases. Germline loops: CDR1 MGHDK, CDR2 SYGVNS. DNA for the CDR3: TGTGCCAGCAGTTTTTCAGGGGACCCCAAGTCCTACGAGCAGTACTTC. It is translated as CASSFSGDPKSYEQYF.

In the case of this clonotype: Since a much larger clone is just one base distant, this may be a read error. The chain uses TRBV2 and TRBJ1-4, with 7 bases fitting TRBD1. This CDR3 contains 14 residues. Germline CDR1 is SNHLY and CDR2 is FYNNEI. The CDR3 loop is CASSEVQGGEKLLF. In DNA form, the CDR3 reads TGTGCCAGCAGTGAAGTTCAGGGGGGTGAAAAACTGTTATTT. Together with reference TRBV2 and TRBJ1-4, the CDR3 gives the full variable domain: EPEVTQTPSHQVTQMGQEVILRCVPISNHLYFYWYRQILGQKVEFLVSFYNNEISEKSEIFDDQFSVERPDGSNFTLKIRSTKLEDSAMYFCASSEVQGGEKLLFGSGTQLSVL.

This chain links TRBV5-1 with TRBJ2-5; the D gene could be TRBD1 or TRBD2 (6 bases each). Deletions cut 4 bases from V and 4 bases from J, with 17 bases between. Germline-derived CDR1 and CDR2 are SGHRS and YFSETQ. The CDR3 spans 15 residues. CDR3 coding DNA: TGCGCCAGCAGCCAACCCTCGAGGGGGGCAGAGACCCAGTACTTC. Its protein product is CASSQPSRGAETQYF.

The chain carries TRBV4-1 and TRBJ2-7; TRBD1 agrees at 10 bases. The germline CDR1 and CDR2 sequences are MGHRA and YSYEKL. The junction had 7 bases not matched to a gene; V was cut back by 1 base and J by 4 bases. This CDR3 comprises 16 residues. The CDR3 reads CASSQGAGTGVYEQYF. The CDR3 DNA reads TGCGCCAGCAGCCAAGGCGCCGGGACAGGGGTTTACGAGCAGTACTTC.

This clonotype was picked up one time. A much larger clonotype is one base distant, so this may be a read error. This chain connects TRBV5-1 to TRBJ1-5, with a tentative D call TRBD1 (5 bases). The length of the CDR3 is 16 residues. Per germline, CDR1 SGHRS and CDR2 YFSETQ. V gave up 4 bases and J gave up 3 bases, with 17 bases separating them. The CDR3 sequence: CASSLNPGRINQPQHF. In DNA, the CDR3 is TGCGCCAGCAGCCTCAACCCGGGACGGATCAATCAGCCCCAGCATTTT.

This clonotype was counted ten times or more. The rearrangement uses TRBV5-6 and TRBJ2-7, with a weak D call TRBD2 (5 bases). Germline V gene lookup returns CDR1 SGHDT and CDR2 YYEEEE. V was pared by 5 bases and J by 4 bases, with 10 bases between. CDR3 size: 12 residues. The DNA for the CDR3 is TGTGCCAGCAGTGGGAGACGGTACGAGCAGTACTTC. This gives the protein CASSGRRYEQYF.

Comment on this clonotype: A much larger clone sits a single nucleotide away, making a read error possible. The V call is TRBV9, the J call TRBJ1-2, with no clear D. This CDR3 contains 17 residues. Trimming took 0 bases from V and 3 from J, leaving 18 bases between them. CDR1 and CDR2 (germline): SGDLS, YYNGEE. CDR3 region: CASSVEGGVITDYGYTF. Here the CDR3 DNA reads TGTGCCAGCAGCGTAGAGGGAGGCGTAATAACTGACTATGGCTACACCTTC.

In its sample, this clonotype was seen many times. The chain couples TRBV29-1 to TRBJ1-2; tentative D call: TRBD1 (6 bases). The CDR3 has 13 residues. V lost 7 bases and J 2 bases, leaving 14 bases between the germline ends. Germline lookup yields CDR1 SQVTM and CDR2 ANQGSEA. This CDR3 is CSAVGGQNYGYTF. CDR3 coding DNA: TGCAGCGCCGTAGGGGGGCAAAACTATGGCTACACCTTC.

The chain carries TRBV14 and TRBJ2-3, with D hard to call. CDR3 length equals 12 residues. The germline gives CDR1 SGHDN, CDR2 FVKESK. The ends were cut back, 4 bases at V and 14 bases at J, with 16 bases in the middle. In nucleotides, the CDR3 is TGTGCCAGCAGCCTTTTAGACGAGACCACGTATTTT. Its protein product is CASSLLDETTYF. Full variable domain (remainder filled in from reference TRBV14 and TRBJ2-3): EAGVTQFPSHSVIEKGQTVTLRCDPISGHDNLYWYRRVMGKEIKFLLHFVKESKQDESGMPNNRFLAERTGGTYSTLKVQPAELEDSGVYFCASSLLDETTYFGPGTRLTVL.

The chain recombines TRBV11-2 with TRBJ2-7; unclear D gene. Looked up from germline, CDR1 is SGHAT and CDR2 is FQNNGV. Trimming stripped 3 bases from V and 4 bases from J, with 16 bases between. The length of the CDR3 is 15 residues. In DNA, the CDR3 is TGTGCCAGCAGCTTTGGGTTCAGGACGGAATACGAGCAGTACTTC. It codes for CASSFGFRTEYEQYF.

This sequence joins TRBV29-1 and TRBJ1-2, with a weak D call TRBD1 (5 bases). This CDR3 has 12 residues. Trimming removed 7 bases from V and 2 bases from J, with 11 bases in between. Germline V gene data show CDR1 as SQVTM and CDR2 as ANQGSEA. The CDR3 is CSDEGRNYGYTF. CDR3 nucleotide sequence: TGCAGCGACGAGGGGAGAAACTATGGCTACACCTTC.

V is TRBV7-2 and J is TRBJ2-5; D might be TRBD2 (6 bases). There are 14 residues in the CDR3. V lost 5 bases to trimming and J lost 7 bases, with 17 bases between them. Germline V gene lookup returns CDR1 SGHTA and CDR2 FQGNSA. Here the CDR3 DNA reads TGTGCCAGCAGCAACCGTCGGGAGTTCGGGACCCAGTACTTC. It specifies CASSNRREFGTQYF.

Regarding this clonotype: Germline and junction disagree at one end, which may indicate a read error. This chain joins TRBV20-1 and TRBJ1-4; the D is unclear. There are 11 residues in the CDR3. Germline CDR1 and CDR2: DFQATT and SNEGSKA (reference sequence). CDR3: CSARDWERLFF. CDR3 coding DNA: TGCAGTGCTAGAGATTGGGAAAGACTGTTTTTT.

This clonotype was observed a few times. This chain connects TRBV6-5 to TRBJ1-2; perhaps TRBD1 as D (5 bases). V dropped 6 bases and J dropped 9 bases, with 17 bases sitting between them. Germline V gives CDR1 MNHEY, CDR2 SVGAGI. CDR3 length equals 13 residues. The DNA of the CDR3 is TGTGCCAGCAGCCGAACGCAGGGCGGAAGCTACACCTTC. Protein sequence: CASSRTQGGSYTF.